This paragraph covers one T cell receptor (beta chain) sequence. Random hexamers were used to reverse transcribe roughly 0.45 to 1 ug of RNA. MiXCR was run by TCRdb on the immunoSEQ multiplex PCR reads, yielding one entry per CDR3 protein. The sample holds 250,000 to 350,000 distinct CDR3 sequences, 90% to 95% seen once. The data were obtained in a study of CD8 T cells in Susac syndrome. The CDR3 covers 13 residues. CDR1 is SGHDN and CDR2 is FVKESK in the germline V gene. Trimming removed 0 bases at V and 3 bases at J, with 3 bases between. The V call is TRBV14, the J call TRBJ1-5; no reliable D call. The clonotype was recovered from a human donor with multiple sclerosis. Sequencing used CD4+ T cells from PBMCs. The CDR3 coding sequence is TGTGCCAGCAGCCAAGACCACAATCAGCCCCAGCATTTT. Translation: CASSQDHNQPQHF.